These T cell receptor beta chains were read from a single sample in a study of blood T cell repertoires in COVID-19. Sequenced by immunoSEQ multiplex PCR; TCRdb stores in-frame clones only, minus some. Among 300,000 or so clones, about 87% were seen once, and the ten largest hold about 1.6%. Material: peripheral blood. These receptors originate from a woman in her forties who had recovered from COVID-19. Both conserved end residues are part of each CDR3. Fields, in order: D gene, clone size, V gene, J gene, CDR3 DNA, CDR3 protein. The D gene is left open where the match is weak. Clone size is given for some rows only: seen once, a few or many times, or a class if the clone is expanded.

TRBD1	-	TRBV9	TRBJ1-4	TGTGCCAGCAGCCGGACCTCAAGGGGGCTTAATGAAAAACTGTTTTTT	CASSRTSRGLNEKLFF
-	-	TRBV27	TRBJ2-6	TGTGCCAGCAGTTTATTGCCCGGGGGTATTAGCTCTGGGGCCAACGTCCTGACTTTC	CASSLLPGGISSGANVLTF
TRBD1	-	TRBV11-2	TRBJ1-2	TGTGCCAGCAGCCTGGATACAGGGGGTCACGATGGCTACACCTTC	CASSLDTGGHDGYTF
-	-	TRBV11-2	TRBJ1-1	TGTGCCAGCAGCCGCGACAGAAACACTGAAGCTTTCTTT	CASSRDRNTEAFF
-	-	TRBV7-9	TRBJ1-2	TGTGCCAGCAGCAACCGGGATCTTGGCTACACCTTC	CASSNRDLGYTF
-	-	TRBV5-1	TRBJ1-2	TGCGCCAGCAGCGGTACGGGAGTTGGTGGCTACACCTTC	CASSGTGVGGYTF
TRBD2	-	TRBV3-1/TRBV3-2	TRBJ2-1	TGTGCCAGCAGTCACGGGGGGGCCCGTTACAATGAGCAGTTCTTC	CASSHGGARYNEQFF
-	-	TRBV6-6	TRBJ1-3	TGTGCCAGCAGCTACACGGGACTAAGAAACACCATATATTTT	CASSYTGLRNTIYF
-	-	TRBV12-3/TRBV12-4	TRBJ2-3	TGTGCCAGCAGCCCCTCTAGAAGTACGCAGTATTTT	CASSPSRSTQYF
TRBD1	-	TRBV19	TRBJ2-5	TGTGCCAGTAGTATAGGCCGGGACAGGGGAAAGACCCAGTACTTC	CASSIGRDRGKTQYF
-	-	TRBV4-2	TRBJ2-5	TGTGCCAGCAGCCCGGACTCCTTCCAAGAGACCCAGTACTTC	CASSPDSFQETQYF
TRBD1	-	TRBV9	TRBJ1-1	TGTGCCAGCAGCGTAGCTACGTCGAGTGACGGGGACAGACCGAACACTGAAGCTTTCTTT	CASSVATSSDGDRPNTEAFF
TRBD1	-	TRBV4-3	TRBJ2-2	TGCGCCAGCAGCCAGGGTCGGACAGGGGGCTTGGCCGGGGAGCTGTTTTTT	CASSQGRTGGLAGELFF
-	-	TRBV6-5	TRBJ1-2	TGTGCCAGCAGTTACCCTCAGGGTGGAAAAGATGGCTACACCTTC	CASSYPQGGKDGYTF
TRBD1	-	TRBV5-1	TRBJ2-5	TGCGCCAGCAGACAACTCCCCGGGACAGGGGAGACCCAGTACTTC	CASRQLPGTGETQYF
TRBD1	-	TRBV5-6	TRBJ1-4	TGTGCCAGCAGCCCATTCTTCCGGGACAGGGGTGAAAAACTGTTTTTT	CASSPFFRDRGEKLFF
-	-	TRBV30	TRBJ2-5	TGTGCCTGGAGAGGCAGGGGGAGGTGGCAAGAGACCCAGTACTTC	CAWRGRGRWQETQYF
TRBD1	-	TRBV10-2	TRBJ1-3	TGCGCCAGTATGACAGGGGGCAGAAACACCATATATTTT	CASMTGGRNTIYF
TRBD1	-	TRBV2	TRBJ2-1	TGTGCCAGCAGTCCGGACAGGGGTCACAATGAGCAGTTCTTC	CASSPDRGHNEQFF
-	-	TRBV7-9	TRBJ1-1	TGTGCCAGCAGCTCTGGGCTGTTAGAAGCTTTCTTT	CASSSGLLEAFF
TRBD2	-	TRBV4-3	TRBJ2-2	TGCGCCAGCAGCCAAGAGGGGCTAGCGGGGACCGCGAACACCGGGGAGCTGTTTTTT	CASSQEGLAGTANTGELFF
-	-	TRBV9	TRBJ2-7	TGTGCCAGCAGCGTAGCCAGGGAAGGACCCGAGCAGTACTTC	CASSVAREGPEQYF
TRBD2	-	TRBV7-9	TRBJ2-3	TGTGCCAGCAGCTTAGATCTAGCGGGGGCAGATACGCAGTATTTT	CASSLDLAGADTQYF
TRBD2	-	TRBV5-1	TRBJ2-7	TGCGCCAGCAGCTCGGGGGGTTCCTACGAGCAGTACTTC	CASSSGGSYEQYF
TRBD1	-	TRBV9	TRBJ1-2	TGTGCCAGCAGCTTCGGACAGGGCTATGGCTACACCTTC	CASSFGQGYGYTF
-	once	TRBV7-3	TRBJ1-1	TGTGCCAGCAGCCCGGCCGACAGGTCCCAAGAGGCTTTCTTT	CASSPADRSQEAFF
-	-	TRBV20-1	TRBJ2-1	TGCAGTGCTAGATTGGGCGATGAGCAGTTCTTC	CSARLGDEQFF
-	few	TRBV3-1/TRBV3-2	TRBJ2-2	TGTGCCAGCAGCCCTTACGGGGGCACCGGGGAGCTGTTTTTT	CASSPYGGTGELFF
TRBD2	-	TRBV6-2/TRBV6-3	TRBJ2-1	TGTGCCAGCAGTTACGCACGGGGGGGCCGAAACAATGAGCAGTTCTTC	CASSYARGGRNNEQFF
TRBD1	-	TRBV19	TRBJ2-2	TGTGCCAGTAGTGCCAGTCAGGGGGCCGGGGAGCTGTTTTTT	CASSASQGAGELFF
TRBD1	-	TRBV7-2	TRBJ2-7	TGTGCCAGCAGCAAACGACAGGGGACGCGGGAACTTGACGAGCAGTACTTC	CASSKRQGTRELDEQYF
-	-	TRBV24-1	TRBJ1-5	TGTGCCACCCATTGCCCGGACCGGGATAATCAGCCCCAGCATTTT	CATHCPDRDNQPQHF
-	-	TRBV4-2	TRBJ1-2	TGTGCCAGCAGCCAAGTTAGACAGGAGTATGGCTACACCTTC	CASSQVRQEYGYTF
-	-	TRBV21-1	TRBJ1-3	TGTGCCAGCAGCAAAACCCTAAAGGACATAACTGGAAACACCATATATTTT	CASSKTLKDITGNTIYF
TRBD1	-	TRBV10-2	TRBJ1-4	TGCGCCAGCACCTTGGCAGGGGGCAATGAAAAACTGTTTTTT	CASTLAGGNEKLFF
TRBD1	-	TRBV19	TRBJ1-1	TGTGCCAGTAGTGCCCGTCCCCCTTACAGGGGCACTGAAGCTTTCTTT	CASSARPPYRGTEAFF
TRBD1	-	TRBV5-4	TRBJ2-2	TGTGCCAGCAGCTTGGCAGGGGGGAACACCGGGGAGCTGTTTTTT	CASSLAGGNTGELFF
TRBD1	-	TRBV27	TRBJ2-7	TGTGCCAGCAGTATACAGGGGCTTGGTAGGTACGAGCAGTACTTC	CASSIQGLGRYEQYF
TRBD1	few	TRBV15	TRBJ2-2	TGTGCCACCAGCAGGGGACAGGGGGCGACCGGGGAGCTGTTTTTT	CATSRGQGATGELFF
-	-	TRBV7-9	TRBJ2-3	TGTGCCAGCAGCCCTCTACGGGGAGATACGCAGTATTTT	CASSPLRGDTQYF
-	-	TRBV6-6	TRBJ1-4	TGTGCCAGCAGTCTGCAGGTATATGAAAAACTGTTTTTT	CASSLQVYEKLFF
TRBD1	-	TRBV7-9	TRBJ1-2	TGTGCCAGCAGCTTAGCCGGGACAGACTATGGCTACACCTTC	CASSLAGTDYGYTF
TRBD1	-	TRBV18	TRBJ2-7	TGTGCCAGCTCACCCCTAGACAGGGGAGGCGAGCAGTACTTC	CASSPLDRGGEQYF
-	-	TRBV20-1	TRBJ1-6	TGCAGTGCTAGTCACTCCGGTAGCTCCTATAATTCACCCCTCCACTTT	CSASHSGSSYNSPLHF
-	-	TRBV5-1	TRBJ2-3	TGCGCCAGCAGCTTAAACTCCCCCACGGGAGATACGCAGTATTTT	CASSLNSPTGDTQYF
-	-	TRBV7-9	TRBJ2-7	TGTGCCAGCAGCCCCGGTCACTCCTACGAGCAGTACTTC	CASSPGHSYEQYF
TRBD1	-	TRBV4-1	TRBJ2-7	TGCGCCAGCAGCCAAGCTCTCCCGCCGACAGGGGTTTTCGAGCAGTACTTC	CASSQALPPTGVFEQYF
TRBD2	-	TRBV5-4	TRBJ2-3	TGTGCCAGCAGTCTCTCACTAGCGGGGGGTTCCTATACGCAGTATTTT	CASSLSLAGGSYTQYF
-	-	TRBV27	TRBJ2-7	TGTGCCAGCAGTTTGGCAGGCCAGGGGTTCTCCTACGAGCAGTACTTC	CASSLAGQGFSYEQYF
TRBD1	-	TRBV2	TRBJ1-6	TGTGCCAGCAGCTACGGACAGGACAATTCACCCCTCCACTTT	CASSYGQDNSPLHF